Shown below are 20 T cell receptor beta chains from a single sample sequenced in a study of sequential checkpoint blockade in melanoma. Some clones are missing from TCRdb's copy, which holds only in-frame ones; the method was immunoSEQ multiplex PCR. The table has more than 9,500 clones, 70% to 75% seen once; the top ten hold approximately 17%. Treatment in this sample: randomized to nivolumab then ipilimumab (arm A) or the reverse (arm B). Sequencing was performed on CD8+ T cells sorted from blood (inferred from file names), taken from a patient given nivolumab and ipilimumab in sequence. The source of these receptors is a human donor with melanoma.

This chain uses TRBV4-1 with TRBJ1-3, with 11 positions matching TRBD1. CDR3 size: 17 residues. V lost 2 bases to trimming and J lost 3 bases; unmatched junction nucleotides: 6. Germline V gene sequence: CDR1 MGHRA, CDR2 YSYEKL. The CDR3 nucleotides read TGCGCCAGCAGCCAACAAGGACAGGGGGCCTATGGAAACACCATATATTTT. This encodes CASSQQGQGAYGNTIYF.

This clone has a single count. The chain couples TRBV7-9 to TRBJ2-7; TRBD1 aligns across 9 bases. The junction had 11 bases not matched to a gene; V was cut back by 5 bases and J by 6 bases. Germline values: CDR1 SEHNR, CDR2 FQNEAQ (reference sequence). This CDR3 comprises 15 residues. The CDR3 reads CASSPQGASTSEQYF. CDR3 coding DNA: TGTGCCAGCAGCCCACAGGGGGCATCTACCTCCGAGCAGTACTTC. Together with reference TRBV7-9 and TRBJ2-7, the CDR3 gives the full variable domain: DTGVSQNPRHKITKRGQNVTFRCDPISEHNRLYWYRQTLGQGPEFLTYFQNEAQLEKSRLLSDRFSAERPKGSFSTLEIQRTEQGDSAMYLCASSPQGASTSEQYFGPGTRLTVT.

The genes are TRBV27 and TRBJ1-2; TRBD1 is a possible D gene (5 bases). Germline CDR1 is MNHEY and CDR2 is SMNVEV (reference sequence). V dropped 6 bases and J dropped 2 bases, with 7 bases sitting between them. CDR3 length: 12 residues. The CDR3 loop is CASRGGNYGYTF. The CDR3, as DNA: TGTGCCAGCAGGGGGGGGAACTATGGCTACACCTTC.

This chain uses TRBV9 with TRBJ2-5; a weak D match, TRBD2 (5 bases). The germline V gene encodes CDR1 SGDLS and CDR2 YYNGEE. Trimming cost V 0 bases and J 5 bases, with 11 bases left between them. There are 14 residues in the CDR3. CDR3 bases: TGTGCCAGCAGCGTAGCAGCCGGGGAGGAGACCCAGTACTTC. It is translated as CASSVAAGEETQYF.

The rearrangement links TRBV9 to TRBJ1-2; D not resolved. This CDR3 spans 14 amino acids. In germline, CDR1 is SGDLS, CDR2 YYNGEE. V was clipped by 4 bases and J by 2 bases, with 12 bases between them. The CDR3 coding sequence is TGTGCCAGCAGCAAACGTAGAGGCAACTATGGCTACACCTTC. Translation gives CASSKRRGNYGYTF.

As to this clone: Germline and junction disagree at one end, which may indicate a read error. The sample contains more than one DNA sequence encoding this CDR3. J is TRBJ1-2 and V is TRBV5-4; a weak D match, TRBD1 (6 bases). Germline values: CDR1 SGHNT, CDR2 YYREEE (reference sequence). This CDR3 contains 17 residues. The CDR3 loop is CASSLDVATGDNYGYTF. CDR3 DNA sequence: TGCGCCAGCAGCTTGGACGTCGCGACAGGCGACAACTATGGCTACACCTTC.

The chain couples TRBV9 to TRBJ1-1; the D is unclear. The CDR3 is 13 residues long. Trimming cost V 0 bases and J 1 base, with 4 bases left between them. Germline V CDR1 and CDR2: SGDLS, YYNGEE. Written as DNA, the CDR3 is TGTGCCAGCAGCGTAGCGGGGAACACTGAAGCTTTCTTT. Amino acids: CASSVAGNTEAFF.

This clone was seen only once. The chain employs TRBV27 and TRBJ2-7, with D perhaps matching TRBD1 (6 bases). This CDR3 spans 14 amino acids. The germline CDR1 and CDR2 sequences are MNHEY and SMNVEV (reference sequence). Trimming pared 0 bases from V and 2 bases from J, leaving 8 bases between. CDR3 in DNA: TGTGCCAGCAGTTTATCGGCAGGGGCCTACGAGCAGTACTTC. This codes for CASSLSAGAYEQYF.

This chain joins TRBV29-1 and TRBJ1-5; D ambiguous. The CDR3 length is 24 residues. Germline V CDR1 and CDR2: SQVTM, ANQGSEA. Between the trimmed V and J ends, which lost 5 bases and 0 bases, there was a span of 41 bases. CDR3 loop: CSVCPPSLGPAIWTRRYSNQPQHF. The CDR3, as DNA: TGCAGCGTTTGCCCACCCTCTCTTGGGCCCGCTATTTGGACTCGGAGATATAGCAATCAGCCCCAGCATTTT.

The J gene is TRBJ2-7, the V gene TRBV5-6, with D perhaps TRBD2 (6 bases). Trimming removed 2 bases at V and 5 bases at J, with 14 bases between. The CDR3 is made up of 14 amino acids. Germline V gene lookup returns CDR1 SGHDT and CDR2 YYEEEE. The CDR3 here is CASSFGGAIHEQYF. The CDR3 region has the DNA TGTGCCAGCAGCTTTGGAGGGGCGATCCACGAGCAGTACTTC. The whole variable domain, filled in from reference TRBV5-6 and TRBJ2-7, reads DAGVTQSPTHLIKTRGQQVTLRCSPKSGHDTVSWYQQALGQGPQFIFQYYEEEERQRGNFPDRFSGHQFPNYSSELNVNALLLGDSALYLCASSFGGAIHEQYFGPGTRLTVT.

The V call is TRBV25-1, the J call TRBJ2-5; 9 nucleotides align to TRBD1. With V trimmed by 1 base and J by 4 bases, 10 bases remained unmatched. The length of the CDR3 is 17 residues. Germline V gene lookup returns CDR1 MGHDK and CDR2 SYGVNS. CDR3 DNA sequence: TGTGCCAGCAGTGAATCCTCCTTTACAGGGGGCGGAGAGACCCAGTACTTC. This encodes CASSESSFTGGGETQYF.

The chain has TRBV7-9 and TRBJ2-6, with D possibly being TRBD1 (6 bases). This CDR3 has 19 amino acids. V was clipped by 1 base and J by 0 bases, with 16 bases between them. The germline gives CDR1 SEHNR, CDR2 FQNEAQ (reference sequence). The CDR3 DNA reads TGTGCCAGCAGCTTAGGACCTAACAGGGCCTACTCTGGGGCCAACGTCCTGACTTTC. It is translated as CASSLGPNRAYSGANVLTF.

The CDR3 region is CASSELAGGWGKNIQYF. The CDR3 DNA follows: TGTGCCAGCAGTGAGCTAGCGGGAGGGTGGGGGAAAAACATTCAGTACTTC. The chain links TRBV2 to TRBJ2-4; the match to TRBD2 covers 12 bases. There are 17 residues in the CDR3. Germline V gene sequence: CDR1 SNHLY, CDR2 FYNNEI. J gave up 4 bases and V 3 bases, and 7 bases lay outside the gene matches.

The CDR3 is CASSPGGSSYEQYF. The CDR3 DNA follows: TGTGCCAGCAGCCCGGGGGGGAGCTCCTACGAGCAGTACTTC. The chain couples TRBV9 to TRBJ2-7; 8 positions agree with TRBD2. J gave up 0 bases and V 4 bases, and 3 bases lay outside the gene matches. Germline CDR1 is SGDLS and CDR2 is YYNGEE. This CDR3 region has 14 residues.

The chain combines TRBV18 with TRBJ2-1; 11 bases align to TRBD2. The CDR3 has 16 amino acids. CDR1 is KGHSH and CDR2 is LQKENI in the germline V gene. J lost 8 bases, V lost 0 bases, and 6 bases had no gene match. CDR3 in DNA: TGTGCCAGCTCACCACCGCTAGCGGGAGGCCGGGATGAGCAGTTCTTC. Protein: CASSPPLAGGRDEQFF.

The chain combines TRBV5-5 with TRBJ2-7; the match to TRBD2 covers 11 bases. The germline CDR1 and CDR2 sequences are SGHKS and YYEKEE (reference sequence). V dropped 3 bases and J dropped 1; count of bases not matched to a gene: 0. This CDR3 contains 14 residues. CDR3 sequence (DNA): TGTGCCAGCAGCTGGACTAGCGGGTCCTACGAGCAGTACTTC. The encoded protein is CASSWTSGSYEQYF.

V and J are TRBV4-2 and TRBJ1-5, with 9 bases fitting TRBD1. This CDR3 is built from 15 residues. Looked up from germline, CDR1 is LGHNA and CDR2 is YNFKEQ. V gave up 5 bases and J gave up 4 bases; unmatched junction bases: 6. The CDR3 DNA is TGTGCCAGCAGCTCCGGGACAGGGTTTAATCAGCCCCAGCATTTT. This encodes CASSSGTGFNQPQHF.

This rearrangement joins TRBV27 to TRBJ2-2; D ambiguous. The CDR3 has 12 amino acids. With 5 bases removed from V and 4 bases from J, the gap between germline ends came to 5 bases. Germline CDR1 and CDR2: MNHEY and SMNVEV (reference sequence). CDR3 in DNA: TGTGCCAGCAGTGACACCACCGGGGAGCTGTTTTTT. Translated: CASSDTTGELFF.

This chain uses TRBV11-1 with TRBJ2-2; 8 nucleotides align to TRBD1. Germline V gene lookup returns CDR1 SGHAT and CDR2 FQDESV (reference sequence). CDR3 length equals 16 residues. J gave up 2 bases and V 10 bases, and 12 bases lay outside the gene matches. DNA for the CDR3: TGTGCCACCAAAAGGACAGGGCCCCTAAACACCGGGGAGCTGTTTTTT. Amino acids: CATKRTGPLNTGELFF.

The chain employs TRBV9 and TRBJ2-1, with 13 nucleotides matching TRBD2. This CDR3 comprises 20 residues. Per germline, CDR1 SGDLS and CDR2 YYNGEE. V shed 2 bases, J shed 0 bases, and the junction held 11 bases outside the gene matches. The CDR3 reads CASSVPRLAGGPSSYNEQFF. The CDR3, as DNA: TGTGCCAGCAGCGTTCCCCGACTAGCGGGAGGACCGAGCTCCTACAATGAGCAGTTCTTC.